Below, 3 T cell receptor beta chains from the same sample are listed, as sequenced in a study of blood T cell repertoires in COVID-19. The method was immunoSEQ multiplex PCR; TCRdb's version includes in-frame clones alone and lacks a portion of them. The table shows hundreds of thousands of clones, with 80% to 90% occurring only once. Sequencing was performed on peripheral blood. The source of these receptors is a young man with active or convalescent COVID-19.

This chain connects TRBV28 to TRBJ2-7, with 7 nucleotides matching TRBD2. This CDR3 contains 15 residues. J was trimmed by 0 bases and V by 3 bases; bases with no gene match: 5. Germline lookup yields CDR1 MDHEN and CDR2 SYDVKM. CDR3 residues: CASSLWREFSYEQYF. CDR3 in DNA: TGTGCCAGCAGTTTGTGGCGGGAGTTCTCCTACGAGCAGTACTTC.

This chain joins TRBV29-1 and TRBJ1-4; D is perhaps TRBD1 (6 bases). Germline CDR1 is SQVTM and CDR2 is ANQGSEA. Trimming pared 7 bases from V and 0 bases from J, leaving 15 bases between. The CDR3 consists of 15 residues. This CDR3 reads CSARVRTATNEKLFF. As DNA, the CDR3 is TGCAGCGCTAGAGTACGGACAGCAACTAATGAAAAACTGTTTTTT. The full variable domain, rest sourced from reference TRBV29-1 and TRBJ1-4, is SAVISQKPSRDICQRGTSLTIQCQVDSQVTMMFWYRQQPGQSLTLIATANQGSEATYESGFVIDKFPISRPNLTFSTLTVSNMSPEDSSIYLCSARVRTATNEKLFFGSGTQLSVL.

The V gene is TRBV3-1 (or the pseudogene TRBV3-2), the J gene TRBJ2-2, with D tentatively TRBD1 (6 bases). Trimming stripped 4 bases from V and 7 bases from J, with 10 bases between. There are 13 residues in the CDR3. The V gene's germline CDR1 is LGHDT and CDR2 YNNKEL (reference sequence). CDR3 in amino acids: CASSPGQHGELFF. CDR3 coding DNA: TGTGCCAGCAGCCCAGGACAGCACGGGGAGCTGTTTTTT.